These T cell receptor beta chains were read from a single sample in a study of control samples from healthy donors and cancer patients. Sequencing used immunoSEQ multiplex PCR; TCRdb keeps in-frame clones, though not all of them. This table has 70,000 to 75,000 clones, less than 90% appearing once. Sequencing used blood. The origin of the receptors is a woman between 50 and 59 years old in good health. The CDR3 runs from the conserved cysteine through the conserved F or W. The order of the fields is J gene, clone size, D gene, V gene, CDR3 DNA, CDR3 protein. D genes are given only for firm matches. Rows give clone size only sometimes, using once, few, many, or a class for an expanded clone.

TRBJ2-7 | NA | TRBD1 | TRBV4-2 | TGTGCCAGCAGCCAGGAGGCGAGGGGGCCCCACGAGCAGTACTTC | CASSQEARGPHEQYF
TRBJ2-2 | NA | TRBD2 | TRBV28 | TGTGCCAGCAGCCGTAGCGGGAGTGGAACCGGGGAGCTGTTTTTT | CASSRSGSGTGELFF
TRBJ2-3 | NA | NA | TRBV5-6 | TGTGCCAGCAGCGGCAGGGAGCTGAACACAGATACGCAGTATTTT | CASSGRELNTDTQYF
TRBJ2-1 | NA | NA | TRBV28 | TGTGCCAGCAGTCCGCCGGACAATTACAATGAGCAGTTCTTC | CASSPPDNYNEQFF
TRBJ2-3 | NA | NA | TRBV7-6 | TGTGCCAGCAGGAGGACGGGCAGAACAGATACGCAGTATTTT | CASRRTGRTDTQYF
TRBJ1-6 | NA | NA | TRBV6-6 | TGTGCCAGCAGTCCCGTCGGGGGGGCTTGGTCCGATTCACCCCTCCACTTT | CASSPVGGAWSDSPLHF
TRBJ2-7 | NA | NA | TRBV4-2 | TGTGCCAGCAGCCAAGTCCCCAAATACGAGCAGTACTTC | CASSQVPKYEQYF
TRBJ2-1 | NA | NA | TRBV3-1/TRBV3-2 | TGTGCCAGCAGCCACCGGGCCAACAATGAGCAGTTCTTC | CASSHRANNEQFF
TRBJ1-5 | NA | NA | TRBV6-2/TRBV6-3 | TGTGCCAGCAGTTACTCAGACAATCAGCCCCAGCATTTT | CASSYSDNQPQHF
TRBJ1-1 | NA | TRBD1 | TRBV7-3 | TGTGCCAGCAGCTTAAACTCCGACAGGGGGCGGGAAGCTTTCTTT | CASSLNSDRGREAFF
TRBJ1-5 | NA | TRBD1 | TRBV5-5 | TGTGCCAGCAGCCTGGGGCCGCCGGGACAGCTTACTTGGCCCCAGCATTTT | CASSLGPPGQLTWPQHF
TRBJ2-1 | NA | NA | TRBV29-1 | TGCAGCGCGGACAGGCTACCCGGGGGTGAGCAGTTCTTC | CSADRLPGGEQFF
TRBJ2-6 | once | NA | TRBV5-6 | TGTGCCAGCAGCCCCTCCTCTGGGGCCAACGTCCTGACTTTC | CASSPSSGANVLTF
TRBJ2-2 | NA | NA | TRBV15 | TGTGCCACCAGCAGAGATCGTCGACAGTCCGACGGGGAGCTGTTTTTT | CATSRDRRQSDGELFF
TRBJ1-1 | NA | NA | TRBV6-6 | TGTGCCAGCAGGGGACATATGAACACTGAAGCTTTCTTT | CASRGHMNTEAFF
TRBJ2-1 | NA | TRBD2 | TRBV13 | TGTGCCAGCAGCCCTGGGACTAGCGAGAGAATTCGGCAGTTCTTC | CASSPGTSERIRQFF
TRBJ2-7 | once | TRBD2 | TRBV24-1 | TGTGCCACCAGTAAGCGGGATTCCCACGAGCAGTACTTC | CATSKRDSHEQYF
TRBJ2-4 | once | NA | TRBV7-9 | TGTGCCAGCAGCCACTTTTCGGGGGGCGAAAACATTCAGTACTTC | CASSHFSGGENIQYF
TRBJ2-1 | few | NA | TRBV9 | TGTGCCAGCAGCGCCCGGTGGAATGAGCAGTTCTTC | CASSARWNEQFF
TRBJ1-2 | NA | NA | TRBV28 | TGTGCCAGCAGTTTCCAGGATGGCTACACCTTC | CASSFQDGYTF
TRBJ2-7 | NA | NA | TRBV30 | TGTGCCTGGAGTTTTCAGGGATACGAGCAGTACTTC | CAWSFQGYEQYF
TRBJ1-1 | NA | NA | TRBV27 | TGTGCCAGCAGTTTCTCCCCCCCGTCGGGCACTGAAGCTTTCTTT | CASSFSPPSGTEAFF
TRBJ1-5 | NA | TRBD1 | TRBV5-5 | TGTGCCAGCAGCCCCCATGGGACAGACAATCAGCCCCAGCATTTT | CASSPHGTDNQPQHF
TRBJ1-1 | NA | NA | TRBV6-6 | TGTGCCAGCAGTTACAAGGGCGCGGACACTGAAGCTTTCTTT | CASSYKGADTEAFF
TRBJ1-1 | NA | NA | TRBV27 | TGTGCCAGCAGTTTCCAAACGAACACTGAAGCTTTCTTT | CASSFQTNTEAFF
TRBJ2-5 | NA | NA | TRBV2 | TGTGCCAGCAGTGAGAGGGCGAGCCTCCGGGGGCAAGAGACCCAGTACTTC | CASSERASLRGQETQYF
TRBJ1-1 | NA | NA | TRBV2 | TGTGCCAGCAGAACTACCTCGACTCCGAACACTGAAGCTTTCTTT | CASRTTSTPNTEAFF
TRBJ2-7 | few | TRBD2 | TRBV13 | TGTGCCAGCAGCGCAGGGACTAAATACGAGCAGTACTTC | CASSAGTKYEQYF
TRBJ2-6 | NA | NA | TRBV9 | TGTGCCAGCACCCCGACAGCCTCAACCATCTCTGGGGCCAACGTCCTGACTTTC | CASTPTASTISGANVLTF
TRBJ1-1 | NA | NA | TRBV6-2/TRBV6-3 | TGTGCCAGCAGTGCCTGGACACCGGTGAACACTGAAGCTTTCTTT | CASSAWTPVNTEAFF
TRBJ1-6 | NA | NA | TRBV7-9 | TGTGCCAGCAGCTTAATGGGGGCAGGGGATTCACCCCTCCACTTT | CASSLMGAGDSPLHF
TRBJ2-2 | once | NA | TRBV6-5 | TGTGCCAGCGAACTCGGCGGGGAGCTGTTTTTT | CASELGGELFF
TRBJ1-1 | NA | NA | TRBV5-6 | TGTGCCAGCAAAGAGAGCTGGGGGTGGAACACTGAAGCTTTCTTT | CASKESWGWNTEAFF
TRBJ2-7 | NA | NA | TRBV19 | TGTGCCAGTAGTATGGCCCCGGACCGGGAGCAGTACTTC | CASSMAPDREQYF
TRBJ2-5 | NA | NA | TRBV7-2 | TGTGCCAGCAGCTTACCTGGGGACTTCCAAGAGACCCAGTACTTC | CASSLPGDFQETQYF
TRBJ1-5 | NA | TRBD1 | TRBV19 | TGTGCCAGTAGTCTCTCGCGGACAGGGGGCAATAGCAATCAGCCCCAGCATTTT | CASSLSRTGGNSNQPQHF
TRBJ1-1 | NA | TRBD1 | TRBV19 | TGTGCCAGTAGTATCCCCTGGACAGGGGACACTGAAGCTTTCTTT | CASSIPWTGDTEAFF
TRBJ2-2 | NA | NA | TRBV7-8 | TGTGCCAGCAGCTTTCCCGGGGAGCTGTTTTTT | CASSFPGELFF
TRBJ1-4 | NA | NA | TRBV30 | TGTGCCTGGAGGGCCGACGGAAGCGAACTGTTTTTT | CAWRADGSELFF
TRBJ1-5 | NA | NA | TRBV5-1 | TGCGCCAGCAGCTTGGAGGGTTTTCAGCCCCAGCATTTT | CASSLEGFQPQHF